Sequencing of this TCR beta chain was carried out in a study of blood T cell repertoires in COVID-19. Overall study: Specimens from acute and convalescent COVID-19 originated in the United States, Italy and Spain. In each case, the material was cDNA or gDNA derived from T cells, B-cell-depleted T cells, or PBMCs.

V trimming: 6 bases; J trimming: 4 bases; junction bases outside the gene matches: 8. Germline lookup yields CDR1 SGHTA and CDR2 FQGNSA. The CDR3 is 14 amino acids. Using immunoSEQ multiplex PCR, the repertoire was profiled, and TCRdb retains in-frame clones only, with some absent. The table includes tens of thousands of clones, approximately 85% detected once. Input material: peripheral blood. The TCR was taken from a man in his forties or fifties with active COVID-19. The chain joins TRBV7-2 to TRBJ2-7; TRBD2 matches at 8 bases. The CDR3 nucleotides read TGTGCCAGCAGATTAAGCGGGGGTACTTACGAGCAGTACTTC. Residues: CASRLSGGTYEQYF. Together with reference TRBV7-2 and TRBJ2-7, the CDR3 gives the full variable domain: GAGVSQSPSNKVTEKGKDVELRCDPISGHTALYWYRQSLGQGLEFLIYFQGNSAPDKSGLPSDRFSAERTGGSVSTLTIQRTQQEDSAVYLCASRLSGGTYEQYFGPGTRLTVT.